The rows below give T cell receptor beta chains drawn from one sample of a study of radiation and T cells in renal cell carcinoma. TCRdb keeps only in-frame clones here, not all; method: immunoSEQ multiplex PCR. The sample carries roughly 100,000 clones, 70% to 85% recorded once. This sample comprised blood, obtained from a patient whose treatment included radiotherapy and nephrectomy. The receptor source for this set is a man aged 60-69 years with renal cell carcinoma. Both conserved end residues are part of each CDR3. A D gene is named only where the DNA matches it firmly. Rows give clone size only sometimes, using once, few, many, or a class for an expanded clone.

>TRBJ2-3|TRBD2|TRBV6-6|NA
TGTGCCAGCACTGTAGCGGGAGGGTATACGCAGTATTTT
CASTVAGGYTQYF
>TRBJ1-4|NA|TRBV2|NA
TGTGCCAGCAACGAACCACACGCATGGGAAAAACTGTTTTTT
CASNEPHAWEKLFF
>TRBJ2-5|TRBD1|TRBV7-3|NA
TGTGCCAGCAGCTTACGACAGGGTATAGGGACCCAGTACTTC
CASSLRQGIGTQYF
>TRBJ2-5|TRBD2|TRBV7-6|NA
TGTGCCAGCAGCACACTAGCGGGAGAGACCCAGTACTTC
CASSTLAGETQYF
>TRBJ2-1|NA|TRBV6-6|few
TGTGCCAGCAGTTACGGGGGACTGGGCTGGGACAATGAGCAGTTCTTC
CASSYGGLGWDNEQFF
>TRBJ2-7|TRBD2|TRBV29-1|NA
TGCAGCGTTGAAGATGTCACGGCGGGAGGGCCCTACGAGCAGTACTTC
CSVEDVTAGGPYEQYF
>TRBJ2-2|TRBD2|TRBV27|NA
TGTGCCAGCACTTTCACTACTAGCGAGGTCGGGGAGCTGTTTTTT
CASTFTTSEVGELFF
>TRBJ1-5|NA|TRBV2|NA
TGTGCCAGCAGTGAAGCACTCGGGGTGGGCCAGCCCCAGCATTTT
CASSEALGVGQPQHF
>TRBJ1-1|NA|TRBV19|NA
TGTGCCAGTAGTATAAATTCAGGGGACACTGAAGCTTTCTTT
CASSINSGDTEAFF
>TRBJ2-5|NA|TRBV19|NA
TGTGCCAGTAGTAACCCCCCCCAGGGGAAGGGTTGGAGAGAGACCCAGTACTTC
CASSNPPQGKGWRETQYF
>TRBJ2-2|NA|TRBV14|NA
TGTGCCAGCAGCCAACTGGGGGGACCGGCGGGGGAGCTGTTTTTT
CASSQLGGPAGELFF
>TRBJ2-1|NA|TRBV29-1|NA
TGCAGCGTTGAAGGGCAGGTGGGACGTGAGCAGTTCTTC
CSVEGQVGREQFF
>TRBJ2-3|NA|TRBV15|NA
TGTGCCACCAGCAGAGGGCGTAGCGCGGTAGATACGCAGTATTTT
CATSRGRSAVDTQYF
>TRBJ1-4|NA|TRBV4-1|NA
TGCGCCAGCAGCCAAGGGGCCCCTCCTAATGAAAAACTGTTTTTT
CASSQGAPPNEKLFF
>TRBJ1-2|TRBD1|TRBV2|NA
TGTGCCAGCAGTGAACAAGGGACAGAGTGGGGCTACACCTTC
CASSEQGTEWGYTF
>TRBJ1-3|NA|TRBV7-9|NA
TGTGCCAGCAGCTTGACAGCCGAGGCGGGAAACACCATATATTTT
CASSLTAEAGNTIYF
>TRBJ1-5|TRBD1|TRBV19|few
TGTGCCACTCGGGACAGCACCAATCAGCCCCAGCATTTT
CATRDSTNQPQHF
>TRBJ1-2|TRBD1|TRBV27|NA
TGTGCCAGCAGAGGTGTGCGAAACCGACGGGACAGTAAAATTGCCTATGGCTACACCTTC
CASRGVRNRRDSKIAYGYTF
>TRBJ2-7|NA|TRBV11-2|few
TGTGCCAGCAGCCCAATTGTCGGGACCTCCTACGAGCAGTACTTC
CASSPIVGTSYEQYF
>TRBJ1-4|NA|TRBV4-1|once
TGCGCCAGCAGCCAAGGATTCGCCTACAGCAAAGCTGAAAAACTGTTTTTT
CASSQGFAYSKAEKLFF
>TRBJ2-7|NA|TRBV7-8|NA
TGTGCCAGCAGCTTAGTTGGCGGGAAAGACGAGCAGTACTTC
CASSLVGGKDEQYF
>TRBJ2-1|NA|TRBV28|NA
TGTGCCAGCACCCCGGGAGATATAACCTACAATGAGCAGTTCTTC
CASTPGDITYNEQFF
>TRBJ2-2|NA|TRBV5-1|NA
TGCGCCAGCAGCTTGGCTAACCGGGACACCGGGGAGCTGTTTTTT
CASSLANRDTGELFF
>TRBJ1-1|NA|TRBV7-9|NA
TGTGCCATGGAGAGGAAGGACACTGAAGCTTTCTTT
CAMERKDTEAFF
>TRBJ2-5|NA|TRBV5-1|NA
TGCGCCAGCAGCTTGGCCCCCCGAGAGACCCAGTACTTC
CASSLAPRETQYF
>TRBJ1-2|NA|TRBV27|NA
TGTGCCAGCGCTACGAGGAGAAACTATGGCTACACCTTC
CASATRRNYGYTF